Below, 5 T cell receptor beta chains from the same sample are listed, as sequenced in a study of cytomegalovirus exposure and HLA in healthy donors. 13 Jbeta primers and 60 Vbeta primers were used for the PCR. Assay: immunoSEQ multiplex PCR; the TCRdb copy retains only in-frame clones and omits some. The repertoire includes about 210,000 clones, 75% to 80% of them detected once, and about 1.7% sits in the top ten. Sequencing was done on a sample of PBMCs. All receptors derive from a male donor in good health and CMV-seronegative.

This clone was detected a few times. This chain connects TRBV4-1 to TRBJ2-1, with a tentative D call TRBD2 (5 bases). The CDR3 has 15 residues. Looked up from germline, CDR1 is MGHRA and CDR2 is YSYEKL. The V end was cut by 3 bases, the J end by 9 bases, with 18 bases between. The CDR3 here is CASSQRLPLAVEQFF. CDR3 coding DNA: TGCGCCAGCAGCCAGCGTTTACCTCTAGCCGTTGAGCAGTTCTTC.

The chain recombines TRBV2 with TRBJ1-1; 8 nucleotides line up with TRBD1. In germline, CDR1 is SNHLY, CDR2 FYNNEI. CDR3 size: 13 residues. The junction had 1 base not matched to a gene; V was cut back by 4 bases and J by 3 bases. The CDR3 nucleotides read TGTGCCAGCAGTGGACAGGGGTACACTGAAGCTTTCTTT. Residues: CASSGQGYTEAFF.

This clone was counted between two and nine times. The chain has TRBV6-4 and TRBJ2-3; 9 nucleotides match TRBD1. With V trimmed by 2 bases and J by 2 bases, 2 bases remained unmatched. The germline V gene has CDR1 MRHNA and CDR2 SNTAGT. The CDR3 has 15 amino acids. CDR3 DNA sequence: TGTGCCAGCAGTGACGGGACAGGGCACACAGATACGCAGTATTTT. Translating it yields CASSDGTGHTDTQYF.

This chain joins TRBV30 and TRBJ2-1; D may be TRBD1 (5 bases). This CDR3 comprises 15 residues. Deletions cut 0 bases from V and 4 bases from J, with 13 bases between. Per germline, CDR1 GTSNPN and CDR2 SVGIG (reference sequence). This CDR3 reads CAWSVGELVYNEQFF. As DNA, the CDR3 is TGTGCCTGGAGTGTAGGGGAACTGGTATACAATGAGCAGTTCTTC.

This chain links TRBV11-2 with TRBJ2-5, with TRBD2 matching 9 bases. Germline V gene sequence: CDR1 SGHAT, CDR2 FQNNGV. V gave up 5 bases and J gave up 2 bases; unmatched junction bases: 6. There are 15 residues in the CDR3. This CDR3 reads CASSRGTSRQETQYF. In DNA form, the CDR3 reads TGTGCCAGCAGCAGGGGGACTAGCCGTCAAGAGACCCAGTACTTC.